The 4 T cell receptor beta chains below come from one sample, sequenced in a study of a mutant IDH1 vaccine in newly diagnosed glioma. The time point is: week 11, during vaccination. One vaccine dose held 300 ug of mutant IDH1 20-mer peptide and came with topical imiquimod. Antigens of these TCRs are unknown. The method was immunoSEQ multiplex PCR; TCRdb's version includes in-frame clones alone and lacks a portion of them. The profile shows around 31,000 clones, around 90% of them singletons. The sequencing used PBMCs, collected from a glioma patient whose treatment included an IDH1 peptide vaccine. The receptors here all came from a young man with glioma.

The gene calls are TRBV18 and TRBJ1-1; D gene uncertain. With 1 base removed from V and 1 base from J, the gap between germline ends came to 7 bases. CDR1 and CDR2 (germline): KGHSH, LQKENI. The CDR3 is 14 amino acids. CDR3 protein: CASSPLGPNTEAFF. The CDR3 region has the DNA TGTGCCAGCTCACCACTAGGCCCGAACACTGAAGCTTTCTTT. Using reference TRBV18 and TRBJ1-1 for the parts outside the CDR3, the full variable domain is NAGVMQNPRHLVRRRGQEARLRCSPMKGHSHVYWYRQLPEEGLKFMVYLQKENIIDESGMPKERFSAEFPKEGPSILRIQQVVRGDSAAYFCASSPLGPNTEAFFGQGTRLTVV.

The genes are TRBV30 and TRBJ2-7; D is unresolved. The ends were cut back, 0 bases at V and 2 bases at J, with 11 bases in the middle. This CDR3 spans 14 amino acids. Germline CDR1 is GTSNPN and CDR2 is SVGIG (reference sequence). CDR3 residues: CAWSVVPKPYEQYF. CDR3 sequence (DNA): TGTGCCTGGAGTGTGGTTCCAAAACCCTACGAGCAGTACTTC. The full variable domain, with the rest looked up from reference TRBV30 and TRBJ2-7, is SQTIHQWPATLVQPVGSPLSLECTVEGTSNPNLYWYRQAAGRGLQLLFYSVGIGQISSEVPQNLSASRPQDRQFILSSKKLLLSDSGFYLCAWSVVPKPYEQYFGPGTRLTVT.

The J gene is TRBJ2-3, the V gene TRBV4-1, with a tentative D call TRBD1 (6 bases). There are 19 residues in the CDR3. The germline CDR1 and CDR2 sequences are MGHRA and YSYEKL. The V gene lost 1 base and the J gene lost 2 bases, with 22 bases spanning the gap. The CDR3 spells CASSQVGTGPSSYTDTQYF. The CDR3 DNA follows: TGCGCCAGCAGCCAAGTAGGCACAGGGCCGTCTTCCTACACAGATACGCAGTATTTT.

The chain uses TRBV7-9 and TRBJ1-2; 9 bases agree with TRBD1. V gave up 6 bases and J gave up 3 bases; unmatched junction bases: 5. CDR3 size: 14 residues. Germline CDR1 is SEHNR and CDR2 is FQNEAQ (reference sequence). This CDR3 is CASSPGQGYYGYTF. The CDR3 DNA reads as TGTGCCAGCAGTCCGGGACAGGGATACTATGGCTACACCTTC. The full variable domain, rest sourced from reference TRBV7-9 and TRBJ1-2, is DTGVSQNPRHKITKRGQNVTFRCDPISEHNRLYWYRQTLGQGPEFLTYFQNEAQLEKSRLLSDRFSAERPKGSFSTLEIQRTEQGDSAMYLCASSPGQGYYGYTFGSGTRLTVV.